Listed below are T cell receptor beta chains from one sample, sequenced in a study of blood T cell repertoires in COVID-19. Assay used: immunoSEQ multiplex PCR; TCRdb lists only in-frame clones, some missing. The sample consists of around 200,000 clones, approximately 90% of them appearing once. Sequences were obtained from peripheral blood. The source is a man aged 35 to 55 with acute or convalescent COVID-19. Both conserved end residues are part of each CDR3. The D gene is left open where the match is weak. The listing skips clone size in some rows; elsewhere it reads once, few, many or a size class.

>TRBV9|TRBD1|TRBJ2-7|NA
CASSVSQDRSTYEQYF
TGTGCCAGCAGCGTTAGTCAGGACAGGAGCACCTACGAGCAGTACTTC
>TRBV2|NA|TRBJ2-1|NA
CASSERVAYNEQFF
TGTGCCAGCAGCGAAAGAGTAGCCTACAATGAGCAGTTCTTC
>TRBV6-5|NA|TRBJ1-3|NA
CASSNRITIYF
TGTGCCAGCAGTAACAGGATCACCATATATTTT
>TRBV5-1|TRBD2|TRBJ2-3|NA
CASSWTSGREDTQYF
TGCGCCAGCAGCTGGACTAGCGGGAGGGAAGATACGCAGTATTTT
>TRBV5-1|NA|TRBJ1-1|NA
CASSLRVPGAGDFF
TGCGCCAGCAGCTTGAGGGTACCCGGGGCGGGGGATTTCTTT
>TRBV5-5|TRBD2|TRBJ2-1|NA
CASSLVAGGLGEQFF
TGTGCCAGCAGCTTGGTGGCGGGAGGGCTCGGGGAGCAGTTCTTC
>TRBV10-3|TRBD2|TRBJ2-7|NA
CAISDRAETSGRRIYEQYF
TGTGCCATCAGTGACAGGGCGGAGACTAGCGGGAGGAGGATCTACGAGCAGTACTTC
>TRBV19|NA|TRBJ2-1|NA
CASSRGSSYNEQFF
TGTGCCAGTAGTCGTGGGAGCTCCTACAATGAGCAGTTCTTC
>TRBV6-5|NA|TRBJ2-2|few
CASIDNTGELFF
TGTGCCAGCATAGATAACACCGGGGAGCTGTTTTTT
>TRBV7-2|TRBD1|TRBJ2-3|once
CASSLVGTGFADTQYF
TGTGCCAGCAGCTTAGTGGGGACAGGGTTCGCAGATACGCAGTATTTT
>TRBV6-6|TRBD2|TRBJ2-2|NA
CASSQMGGSTTGELFF
TGTGCCAGCAGCCAAATGGGGGGGTCCACCACCGGGGAGCTGTTTTTT
>TRBV5-1|NA|TRBJ2-1|NA
CASSPRDMSSYNEQFF
TGCGCCAGCAGCCCTCGGGACATGAGCTCCTACAATGAGCAGTTCTTC
>TRBV6-5|TRBD1|TRBJ1-1|NA
CASTDGTGALSEAFF
TGTGCCAGCACCGATGGGACAGGGGCCCTATCTGAAGCTTTCTTT
>TRBV19|TRBD1|TRBJ1-5|NA
CASSTGTGWGNQPQHF
TGTGCCAGTAGTACGGGGACAGGGTGGGGCAATCAGCCCCAGCATTTT
>TRBV11-2|TRBD1|TRBJ2-1|NA
CASSSLDRGGSYNEQFF
TGTGCCAGCAGCTCCCTCGACAGGGGGGGGTCCTACAATGAGCAGTTCTTC
>TRBV5-1|TRBD2|TRBJ2-1|NA
CASRLSGVPYNEQFF
TGCGCCAGCAGACTGAGCGGGGTTCCCTACAATGAGCAGTTCTTC
>TRBV7-9|NA|TRBJ2-7|many
CASSSRGRGYDEQYF
TGTGCCAGCAGCTCCCGCGGCAGGGGATACGACGAGCAGTACTTC
>TRBV4-3|NA|TRBJ2-3|NA
CASSQDLWGANTDTQYF
TGCGCCAGCAGCCAAGATCTCTGGGGAGCGAACACAGATACGCAGTATTTT
>TRBV19|TRBD1|TRBJ1-1|NA
CASSPTQQGAKGEAFF
TGTGCCAGTAGTCCCACTCAGCAGGGGGCGAAGGGTGAAGCTTTCTTT
>TRBV6-1|TRBD1|TRBJ1-1|NA
CASSEAQGVNTEAFF
TGTGCCAGCAGTGAAGCCCAGGGGGTGAACACTGAAGCTTTCTTT
>TRBV19|NA|TRBJ2-7|NA
CASSIAGGNSYEQYF
TGTGCCAGTAGTATAGCTGGCGGTAACTCCTACGAGCAGTACTTC
>TRBV27|NA|TRBJ2-1|few
CASSLWTAYNEQFF
TGTGCCAGCAGTTTATGGACAGCCTACAATGAGCAGTTCTTC
>TRBV2|NA|TRBJ1-1|once
CASSLEGDTEAFF
TGTGCCAGCAGTCTAGAGGGGGACACTGAAGCTTTCTTT
>TRBV2|TRBD2|TRBJ2-3|NA
CASSDGGGGTDTQYF
TGTGCCAGCAGTGACGGCGGGGGTGGCACAGATACGCAGTATTTT
>TRBV5-1|TRBD1|TRBJ2-7|NA
CASSRQGIGGYEQYF
TGCGCCAGCAGCCGACAGGGGATCGGTGGCTACGAGCAGTACTTC
>TRBV6-5|NA|TRBJ1-5|NA
CASGERQYNQPQHF
TGTGCCAGCGGGGAGAGGCAGTACAATCAGCCCCAGCATTTT
>TRBV27|TRBD1|TRBJ1-1|NA
CASSRLGQASANTEAFF
TGTGCCAGCAGTAGACTAGGACAGGCTAGTGCGAACACTGAAGCTTTCTTT
>TRBV19|TRBD1|TRBJ1-2|NA
CASSTSGTGVYGYTF
TGTGCCAGTAGTACTTCCGGGACAGGGGTCTATGGCTACACCTTC
>TRBV5-4|TRBD2|TRBJ2-1|NA
CASSSLNRLAGINEQFF
TGTGCCAGCAGCTCCCTTAACCGGCTAGCGGGTATCAATGAGCAGTTCTTC
>TRBV24-1|NA|TRBJ2-3|NA
CATSELRGSRTDTQYF
TGTGCCACCAGTGAGCTCAGGGGATCGAGGACAGATACGCAGTATTTT
>TRBV7-9|NA|TRBJ2-1|NA
CASSPEGRGAYNEQFF
TGTGCCAGCAGCCCCGAGGGCAGGGGAGCGTACAATGAGCAGTTCTTC
>TRBV28|TRBD2|TRBJ2-1|NA
CASSRGTSGIYEQFF
TGTGCCAGCAGCCGGGGGACTAGCGGGATATATGAGCAGTTCTTC
>TRBV4-1|TRBD2|TRBJ2-5|NA
CASSQDLAGDQETQYF
TGCGCCAGCAGCCAAGATCTAGCGGGGGATCAAGAGACCCAGTACTTC
>TRBV5-1|TRBD2|TRBJ2-3|NA
CASSDGTSGFTDTQYF
TGCGCCAGCAGCGACGGGACTAGCGGTTTCACAGATACGCAGTATTTT
>TRBV2|TRBD1|TRBJ1-1|few
CASSVDRGGEAFF
TGTGCCAGCAGTGTGGACAGGGGTGGTGAAGCTTTCTTT
>TRBV5-1|TRBD2|TRBJ2-7|NA
CASSLSLAGGVYEQYF
TGCGCCAGCAGCTTGTCGCTAGCGGGAGGAGTCTACGAGCAGTACTTC
>TRBV30|TRBD1|TRBJ2-7|once
CAWARSPGQGTYEQYF
TGTGCCTGGGCGCGAAGCCCGGGACAGGGCACCTACGAGCAGTACTTC
>TRBV19|NA|TRBJ1-2|once
CASSILSEYGYTF
TGTGCCAGTAGTATACTTAGCGAGTATGGCTACACCTTC
>TRBV7-8|NA|TRBJ1-5|NA
CASSLEGAINQPQHF
TGTGCCAGCAGCTTGGAAGGGGCTATCAATCAGCCCCAGCATTTT
>TRBV15|NA|TRBJ1-1|NA
CATSRDIGHQTSNTEAFF
TGTGCCACCAGCAGAGATATCGGACACCAGACCTCAAACACTGAAGCTTTCTTT
>TRBV5-6|TRBD1|TRBJ1-5|NA
CASSLGWGTGTDQPQHF
TGTGCCAGCAGCTTGGGATGGGGGACAGGTACCGATCAGCCCCAGCATTTT
>TRBV14|TRBD1|TRBJ2-1|NA
CASSQESPGQGVYNEQFF
TGTGCCAGCAGCCAAGAATCTCCCGGACAGGGTGTGTACAATGAGCAGTTCTTC
>TRBV4-1|TRBD1|TRBJ2-2|few
CASSQPYRDRGTGELFF
TGCGCCAGCAGCCAGCCCTACCGGGACAGGGGGACCGGGGAGCTGTTTTTT
>TRBV3-1/TRBV3-2|TRBD2|TRBJ2-1|NA
CASSHIALAGYNEQFF
TGTGCCAGCAGCCATATCGCACTAGCGGGGTACAATGAGCAGTTCTTC
>TRBV6-5|NA|TRBJ1-3|NA
CASSTRLRNTIYF
TGTGCCAGCAGTACCCGACTGCGAAACACCATATATTTT
>TRBV19|NA|TRBJ1-5|NA
CAIDIHNQPQHF
TGTGCCATCGACATTCACAATCAGCCCCAGCATTTT
>TRBV7-9|TRBD1|TRBJ2-2|once
CASRETGEDGELFF
TGTGCCAGCAGGGAGACAGGGGAGGACGGGGAGCTGTTTTTT
>TRBV15|TRBD1|TRBJ1-2|NA
CATRKDRVGGYTF
TGTGCCACCAGGAAAGACAGGGTAGGCGGCTACACCTTC
>TRBV7-2|NA|TRBJ2-2|NA
CASTFTRGGELFF
TGTGCCAGCACCTTCACCCGGGGCGGGGAGCTGTTTTTT
>TRBV3-1/TRBV3-2|NA|TRBJ2-4|few
CASSQVLEGDRKNIQYF
TGTGCCAGCAGCCAAGTTTTGGAGGGAGACCGCAAAAACATTCAGTACTTC